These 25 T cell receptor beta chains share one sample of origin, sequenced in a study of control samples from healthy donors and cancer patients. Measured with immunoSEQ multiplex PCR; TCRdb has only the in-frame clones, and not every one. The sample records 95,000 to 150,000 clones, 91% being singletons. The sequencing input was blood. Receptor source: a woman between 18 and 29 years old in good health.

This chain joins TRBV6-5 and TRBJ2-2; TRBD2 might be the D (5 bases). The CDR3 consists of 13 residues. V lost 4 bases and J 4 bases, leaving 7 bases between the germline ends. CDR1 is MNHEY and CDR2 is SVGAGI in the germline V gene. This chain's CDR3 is CASSSRGTGELFF. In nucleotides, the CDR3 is TGTGCCAGCAGTTCACGGGGCACCGGGGAGCTGTTTTTT.

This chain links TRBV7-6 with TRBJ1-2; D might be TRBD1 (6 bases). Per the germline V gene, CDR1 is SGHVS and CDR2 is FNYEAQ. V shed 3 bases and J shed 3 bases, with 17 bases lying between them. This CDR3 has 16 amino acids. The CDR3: CASSFSVGGADYGYTF. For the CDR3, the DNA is TGTGCCAGCAGCTTCTCCGTGGGGGGGGCGGACTATGGCTACACCTTC.

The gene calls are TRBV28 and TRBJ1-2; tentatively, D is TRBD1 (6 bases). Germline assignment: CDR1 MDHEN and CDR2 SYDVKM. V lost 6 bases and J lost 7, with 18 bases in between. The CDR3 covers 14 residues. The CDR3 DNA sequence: TGTGCCAGCAGCGCCCCCCTCCAACAGGGTGGCTACACCTTC. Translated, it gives CASSAPLQQGGYTF.

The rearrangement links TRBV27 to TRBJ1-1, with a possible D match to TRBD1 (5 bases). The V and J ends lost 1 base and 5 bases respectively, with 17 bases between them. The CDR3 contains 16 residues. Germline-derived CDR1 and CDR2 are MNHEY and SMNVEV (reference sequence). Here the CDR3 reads CASSLFGSRKGTEAFF. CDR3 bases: TGTGCCAGCAGTTTATTTGGGTCTCGAAAGGGGACTGAAGCTTTCTTT.

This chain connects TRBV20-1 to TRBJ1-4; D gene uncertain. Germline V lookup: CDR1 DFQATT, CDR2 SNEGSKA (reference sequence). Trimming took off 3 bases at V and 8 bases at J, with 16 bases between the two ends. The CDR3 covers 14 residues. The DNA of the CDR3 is TGCAGTGCTAGTGTAGTGGGCGGACGGGAAAAACTGTTTTTT. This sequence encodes CSASVVGGREKLFF.

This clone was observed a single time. The CDR3 DNA sequence: TGTGCCAGCAGCCCGTCTAGCGGTGAGCAGTTCTTC. Translated: CASSPSSGEQFF. The chain employs TRBV3-1 (or the pseudogene TRBV3-2) and TRBJ2-1; 7 bases map to TRBD2. V was clipped by 4 bases and J by 9 bases; unmatched bases: 3. The CDR3 totals 12 residues. The V gene's germline CDR1 is LGHDT and CDR2 YNNKEL (reference sequence).

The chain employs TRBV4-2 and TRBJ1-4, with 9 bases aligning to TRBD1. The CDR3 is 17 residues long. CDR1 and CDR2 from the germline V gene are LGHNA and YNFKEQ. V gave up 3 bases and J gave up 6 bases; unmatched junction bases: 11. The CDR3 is CASSQLKGQGGYEKLFF. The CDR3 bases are TGTGCCAGCAGCCAGCTGAAGGGACAGGGAGGCTATGAAAAACTGTTTTTT.

CDR3 loop: CASSFGTGVRDTQYF. The CDR3, as DNA: TGTGCCAGCAGTTTTGGGACAGGGGTAAGAGATACGCAGTATTTT. The chain is built from TRBV6-6 and TRBJ2-3; 10 nucleotides match TRBD1. Germline V CDR1 and CDR2: MNHNY, SVGAGI (reference sequence). Trimming removed 4 bases from V and 5 bases from J; junction bases left unmatched: 6. This CDR3 comprises 15 residues.

For the CDR3, the DNA is TGTGCCAGTAGTATAGATCTACGGGGAGGGTGGACTGAAGCTTTCTTT. Encoded protein: CASSIDLRGGWTEAFF. The chain joins TRBV19 to TRBJ1-1; D not resolved. The germline CDR1 and CDR2 sequences are LNHDA and SQIVND (reference sequence). The CDR3 has 16 residues. V lost 0 bases and J 5 bases, leaving 16 bases between the germline ends.

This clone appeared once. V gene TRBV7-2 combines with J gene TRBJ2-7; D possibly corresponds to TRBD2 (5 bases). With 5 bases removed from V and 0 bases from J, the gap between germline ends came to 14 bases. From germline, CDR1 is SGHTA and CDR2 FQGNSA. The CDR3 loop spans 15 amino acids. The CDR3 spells CASSPSPGISYEQYF. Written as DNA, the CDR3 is TGTGCCAGCAGCCCGAGCCCCGGGATCTCCTACGAGCAGTACTTC.

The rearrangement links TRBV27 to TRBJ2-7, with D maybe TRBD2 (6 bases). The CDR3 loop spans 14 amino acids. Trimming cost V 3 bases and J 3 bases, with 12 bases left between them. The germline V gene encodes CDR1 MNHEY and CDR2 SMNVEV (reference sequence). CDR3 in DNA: TGTGCCAGCAGTTTCCGGGGGACCGACTACGAGCAGTACTTC. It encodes CASSFRGTDYEQYF.

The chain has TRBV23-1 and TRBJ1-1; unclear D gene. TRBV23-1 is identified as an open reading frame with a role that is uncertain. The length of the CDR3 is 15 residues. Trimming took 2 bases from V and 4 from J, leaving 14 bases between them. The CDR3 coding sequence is TGCGCCAGCAGTCAACACAGCCAAGGGAGCACTGAAGCTTTCTTT. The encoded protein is CASSQHSQGSTEAFF.

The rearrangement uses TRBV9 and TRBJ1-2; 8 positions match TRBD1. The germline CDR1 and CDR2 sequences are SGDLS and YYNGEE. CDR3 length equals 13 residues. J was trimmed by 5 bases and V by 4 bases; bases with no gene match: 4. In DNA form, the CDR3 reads TGTGCCAGCAGCAAGACAGGGGTTTATGGCTACACCTTC. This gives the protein CASSKTGVYGYTF.

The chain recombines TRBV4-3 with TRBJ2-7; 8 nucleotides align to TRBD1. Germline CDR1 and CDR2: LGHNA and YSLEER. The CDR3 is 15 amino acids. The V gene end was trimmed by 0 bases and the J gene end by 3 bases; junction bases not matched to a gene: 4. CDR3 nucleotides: TGCGCCAGCAGCCAAGAGGACAGGGAATACTACGAGCAGTACTTC. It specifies CASSQEDREYYEQYF.

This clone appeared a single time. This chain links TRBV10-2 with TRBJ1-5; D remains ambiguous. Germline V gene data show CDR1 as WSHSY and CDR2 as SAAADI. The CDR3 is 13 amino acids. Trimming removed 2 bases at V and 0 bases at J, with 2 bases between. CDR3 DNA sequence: TGCGCCAGCAGTGAGGGTAGCAATCAGCCCCAGCATTTT. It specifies CASSEGSNQPQHF.

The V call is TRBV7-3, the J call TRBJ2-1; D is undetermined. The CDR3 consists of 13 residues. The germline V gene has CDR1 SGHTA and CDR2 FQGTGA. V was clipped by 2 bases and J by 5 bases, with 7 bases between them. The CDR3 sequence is CASSLARDNEQFF. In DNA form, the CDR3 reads TGTGCCAGCAGCTTAGCAAGGGACAATGAGCAGTTCTTC.

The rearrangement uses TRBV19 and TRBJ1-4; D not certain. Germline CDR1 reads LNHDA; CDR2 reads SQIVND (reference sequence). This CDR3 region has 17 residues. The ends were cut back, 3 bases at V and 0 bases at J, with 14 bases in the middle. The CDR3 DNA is TGTGCCAGTAGTATGTTTGAAGCTACTGCAACTAATGAAAAACTGTTTTTT. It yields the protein CASSMFEATATNEKLFF.

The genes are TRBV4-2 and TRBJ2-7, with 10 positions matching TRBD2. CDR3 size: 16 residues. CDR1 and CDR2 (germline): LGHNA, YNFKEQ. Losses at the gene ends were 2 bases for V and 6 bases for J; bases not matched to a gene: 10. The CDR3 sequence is CASSQMEAGGPSEQYF. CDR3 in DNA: TGTGCCAGCAGCCAAATGGAAGCGGGGGGGCCGTCCGAGCAGTACTTC.

Here the CDR3 reads CASNPGVSNEQFF. The CDR3 DNA reads TGTGCCAGCAACCCCGGGGTAAGCAATGAGCAGTTCTTC. The chain combines TRBV25-1 with TRBJ2-1, with D possibly TRBD2 on 5 matching bases. This CDR3 region has 13 residues. Trimming stripped 7 bases from V and 6 bases from J, with 13 bases between. Germline-derived CDR1 and CDR2 are MGHDK and SYGVNS.

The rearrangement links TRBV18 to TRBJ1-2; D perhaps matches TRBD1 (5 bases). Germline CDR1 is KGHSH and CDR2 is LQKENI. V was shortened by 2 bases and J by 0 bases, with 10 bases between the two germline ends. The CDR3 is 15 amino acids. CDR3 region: CASSPVGEANYGYTF. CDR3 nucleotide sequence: TGTGCCAGCTCACCAGTGGGGGAAGCTAACTATGGCTACACCTTC.

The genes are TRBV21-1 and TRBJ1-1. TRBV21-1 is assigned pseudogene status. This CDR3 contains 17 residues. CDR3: CASSKALGIGVNTEAFF. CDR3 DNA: TGTGCCAGCAGCAAAGCGCTAGGGATCGGGGTGAACACTGAAGCTTTCTTT.

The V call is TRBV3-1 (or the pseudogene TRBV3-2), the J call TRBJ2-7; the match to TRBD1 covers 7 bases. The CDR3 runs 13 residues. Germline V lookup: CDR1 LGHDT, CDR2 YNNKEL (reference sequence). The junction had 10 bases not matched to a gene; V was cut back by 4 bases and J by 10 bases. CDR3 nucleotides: TGTGCCAGCAGCCCAAAGCTAGACAGGGAACAGTACTTC. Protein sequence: CASSPKLDREQYF.

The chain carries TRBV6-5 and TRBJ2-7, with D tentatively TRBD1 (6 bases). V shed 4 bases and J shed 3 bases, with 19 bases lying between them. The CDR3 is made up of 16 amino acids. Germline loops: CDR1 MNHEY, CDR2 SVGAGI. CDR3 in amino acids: CASSSESLGTNYEQYF. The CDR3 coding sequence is TGTGCCAGCAGTTCTGAATCCCTCGGGACAAACTACGAGCAGTACTTC.

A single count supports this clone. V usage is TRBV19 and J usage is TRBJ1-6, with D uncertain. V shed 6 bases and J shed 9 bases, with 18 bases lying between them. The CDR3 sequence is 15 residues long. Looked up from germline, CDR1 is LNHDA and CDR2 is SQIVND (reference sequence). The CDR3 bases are TGTGCCAGTAGGGCAGGCAGGCAACTTGGTTCACCCCTCCACTTT. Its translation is CASRAGRQLGSPLHF.

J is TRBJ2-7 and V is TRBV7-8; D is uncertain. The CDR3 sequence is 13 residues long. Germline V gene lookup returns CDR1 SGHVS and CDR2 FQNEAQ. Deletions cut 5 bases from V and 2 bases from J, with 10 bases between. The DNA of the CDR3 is TGTGCCAGCAGCATTCAGGTAACCTACGAGCAGTACTTC. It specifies CASSIQVTYEQYF.